A single sample gave rise to the 20 T cell receptor beta chains below, sequenced in a study of blood T cells in healthy people across ages. A second about 6 to 12 cycle PCR used barcoded and J-beta primers. Each CDR3 protein is one row after TCRdb ran MiXCR on the 5' RACE reads. In the table there are fewer than 2,000,000 distinct CDR3 sequences, about two fifths of which are singletons. The specimen sequenced was blood. All receptors come from a human donor in good health.

Comments on this clonotype: An end of the junction differs from the germline gene, which may be a read error. Here the CDR3 reads CASWRTGSNTGGLFF. CDR3 DNA: TGTGCCAGCTGGCGGACAGGGTCGAACACCGGGGGGCTGTTTTTT. The rearrangement links TRBV5-5 to TRBJ2-2; the match to TRBD1 covers 8 bases. Germline V gene lookup returns CDR1 SGHKS and CDR2 YYEKEE (reference sequence). This CDR3 is built from 15 residues.

This clonotype was observed a single time. The V and J genes are TRBV6-6 and TRBJ2-3; possibly TRBD1 or TRBD2 for D (5 bases each). Trimming pared 6 bases from V and 1 base from J, leaving 14 bases between. The CDR3 sequence is 15 residues long. Looked up from germline, CDR1 is MNHNY and CDR2 is SVGAGI (reference sequence). The CDR3 sequence is CASSRGRGRTDTQYF. CDR3 in DNA: TGTGCCAGCAGCCGAGGACGGGGCCGCACAGATACGCAGTATTTT.

The V call is TRBV15, the J call TRBJ2-3, with D tentatively TRBD2 (6 bases). The V gene lost 0 bases and the J gene lost 2 bases, with 15 bases spanning the gap. The germline CDR1 and CDR2 sequences are LNHNV and YYDKDF (reference sequence). The CDR3 loop spans 17 amino acids. The CDR3 region has the DNA TGTGCCACCAGCAGAGACCGTGGAGGGGCCTCCACAGATACGCAGTATTTT. Translation: CATSRDRGGASTDTQYF. The full variable domain, completed using reference TRBV15 and TRBJ2-3, is DAMVIQNPRYQVTQFGKPVTLSCSQTLNHNVMYWYQQKSSQAPKLLFHYYDKDFNNEADTPDNFQSRRPNTSFCFLDIRSPGLGDTAMYLCATSRDRGGASTDTQYFGPGTRLTVL.

In DNA, the CDR3 is TGTGCCATCAGCTCCCTCCCTCAAGAGACCCAGTACTTC. This translates into CAISSLPQETQYF. The chain couples TRBV10-3 to TRBJ2-5; D remains ambiguous. CDR3 size: 13 residues. The V gene's germline CDR1 is ENHRY and CDR2 SYGVKD. Trimming shortened V by 6 bases and J by 2 bases, and 10 bases separated the two germline ends.

This sequence joins TRBV7-3 and TRBJ2-5; maybe TRBD2 (5 bases). CDR1 and CDR2 (germline): SGHTA, FQGTGA. CDR3 length: 13 residues. Trimming stripped 2 bases from V and 2 bases from J, with 6 bases between. CDR3 DNA sequence: TGTGCCAGCAGCTTATGGGAGCAAGAGACCCAGTACTTC. Translated: CASSLWEQETQYF.

This clonotype showed up just a few times. The rearrangement uses TRBV20-1 and TRBJ2-6; weak D call: TRBD1 (6 bases). Germline loops: CDR1 DFQATT, CDR2 SNEGSKA (reference sequence). This CDR3 is built from 14 residues. V lost 5 bases, J lost 5 bases, and 13 bases lay in between. CDR3 bases: TGCAGTGCTCACACCAGGGGCAGGGCCAACGTCCTGACTTTC. Its translation is CSAHTRGRANVLTF.

In its sample, this clonotype was seen a few times. V usage is TRBV5-1 and J usage is TRBJ2-7; TRBD1 is a possible D gene (6 bases). The germline V gene has CDR1 SGHRS and CDR2 YFSETQ. V dropped 2 bases and J dropped 9 bases, with 15 bases sitting between them. This CDR3 comprises 13 residues. CDR3 DNA: TGCGCCAGCAGCTTTGTCCCTCGGGACACGCAGTACTTC. Protein: CASSFVPRDTQYF.

The chain employs TRBV7-9 and TRBJ2-5, with TRBD1 as a possible D gene (6 bases). Germline values: CDR1 SEHNR, CDR2 FQNEAQ (reference sequence). This CDR3 has 12 amino acids. Trimming cost V 5 bases and J 11 bases, with 15 bases left between them. CDR3 amino acids: CASSGIRGEQYF. In DNA form, the CDR3 reads TGTGCCAGCAGCGGTATCAGGGGAGAGCAGTACTTC.

In the case of this clonotype: The germline gene is not matched at one end of the junction; a read error may be the cause. This rearrangement joins TRBV12-3 or TRBV12-4 to TRBJ1-1; D may be TRBD1 (6 bases). The CDR3 covers 14 residues. Here the CDR3 reads CTSRRTGMNTEAFF. CDR3 nucleotides: TGTACCAGCAGACGTACAGGGATGAACACTGAAGCTTTCTTT.

This clonotype was found a few times. The gene calls are TRBV20-1 and TRBJ2-7, with D tentatively TRBD1 (5 bases). V lost 6 bases, J lost 0 bases, and 12 bases lay in between. The CDR3 contains 13 residues. The germline V gene encodes CDR1 DFQATT and CDR2 SNEGSKA (reference sequence). CDR3 protein: CSARTRSSYEQYF. CDR3 sequence (DNA): TGCAGTGCCAGGACAAGGAGCTCCTACGAGCAGTACTTC.

The V and J genes are TRBV7-9 and TRBJ2-5; D might be TRBD2 (6 bases). Germline CDR1 is SEHNR and CDR2 is FQNEAQ (reference sequence). The CDR3 extends over 14 amino acids. Trimming removed 3 bases at V and 3 bases at J, with 11 bases between. CDR3: CASSFGLPEETQYF. In nucleotides, the CDR3 is TGTGCCAGCAGCTTCGGACTACCGGAAGAGACCCAGTACTTC.

This clonotype was observed a handful of times. This sequence joins TRBV15 and TRBJ2-3; 10 bases match TRBD2. The CDR3 runs to 18 residues. Germline CDR1 is LNHNV and CDR2 is YYDKDF (reference sequence). With 1 base clipped from V and 2 bases from J, the junction kept 9 bases outside the gene matches. This chain's CDR3 is CATSRAILAGFLTDTQYF. Here the CDR3 DNA reads TGTGCCACCAGCAGAGCTATACTAGCGGGGTTCCTCACAGATACGCAGTATTTT.

Ten or more counts support this clonotype. The chain combines TRBV29-1 with TRBJ2-7; D perhaps matches TRBD2 (5 bases). Trimming cost V 7 bases and J 4 bases, with 17 bases left between them. CDR3 length: 13 amino acids. Germline values: CDR1 SQVTM, CDR2 ANQGSEA. The CDR3 spells CSGYSGLRYEQYF. Written as DNA, the CDR3 is TGCAGCGGCTACTCGGGATTGAGATACGAGCAGTACTTC.

This chain links TRBV7-2 with TRBJ1-2; TRBD1 aligns across 10 bases. Germline loops: CDR1 SGHTA, CDR2 FQGNSA. CDR3 size: 14 residues. J was trimmed by 8 bases and V by 5 bases; bases with no gene match: 8. The CDR3 nucleotides read TGTGCCAGCAGCGTAGGGACAGGGGTGCGGGGCTACACCTTC. Translation: CASSVGTGVRGYTF.

The CDR3 spells CSVENWTPVGLETQYF. The CDR3 coding sequence is TGCAGCGTTGAAAACTGGACGCCGGTAGGACTAGAGACCCAGTACTTC. The chain has TRBV29-1 and TRBJ2-5; perhaps TRBD2 as D (5 bases). Trimming left V 2 bases short and J 4 bases short, with 20 bases between. The germline V gene encodes CDR1 SQVTM and CDR2 ANQGSEA. CDR3 length: 16 amino acids.

This chain links TRBV20-1 with TRBJ1-2; TRBD1 might be the D (6 bases). The CDR3 covers 12 residues. V shed 4 bases and J shed 10 bases, with 16 bases lying between them. Germline lookup yields CDR1 DFQATT and CDR2 SNEGSKA (reference sequence). CDR3 sequence: CSAIQGFLDYTF. The CDR3 DNA is TGCAGTGCTATACAGGGTTTTTTGGACTACACCTTC.

The chain couples TRBV7-2 to TRBJ2-3, with 10 bases aligning to TRBD2. This CDR3 is 17 amino acids long. J lost 1 base, V lost 0 bases, and 4 bases had no gene match. Per the germline V gene, CDR1 is SGHTA and CDR2 is FQGNSA. CDR3 bases: TGTGCCAGCAGCTTAGCGAGACTAGCGGGTCGCACAGATACGCAGTATTTT. This codes for CASSLARLAGRTDTQYF.

This clonotype was counted once. The chain recombines TRBV7-2 with TRBJ1-2, with 9 bases fitting TRBD1. Germline CDR1 and CDR2: SGHTA and FQGNSA. The CDR3 length is 17 residues. V was clipped by 5 bases and J by 2 bases; unmatched bases: 12. The CDR3 nucleotides read TGTGCCAGCAGCCCGAGACAGGGGGGCCCTCTGAACTATGGCTACACCTTC. This translates into CASSPRQGGPLNYGYTF.

This clonotype was seen only a few times. The genes are TRBV29-1 and TRBJ2-2, with D possibly TRBD1 on 6 matching bases. The CDR3 length is 14 residues. Germline values: CDR1 SQVTM, CDR2 ANQGSEA. The CDR3 loop reads CSVGGGPNTGELFF. CDR3 bases: TGCAGTGTAGGTGGGGGCCCGAACACCGGGGAGCTGTTTTTT.

The V gene is TRBV7-2, the J gene TRBJ2-7, with D possibly TRBD1 on 6 matching bases. V was trimmed by 6 bases and J by 6 bases, leaving 21 bases between them. Germline assignment: CDR1 SGHTA and CDR2 FQGNSA. This CDR3 region has 15 residues. Written as DNA, the CDR3 is TGTGCCAGCAGTTCCGCCCAGGGGCTGATAAGCGAGCAGTACTTC. Translating it yields CASSSAQGLISEQYF.